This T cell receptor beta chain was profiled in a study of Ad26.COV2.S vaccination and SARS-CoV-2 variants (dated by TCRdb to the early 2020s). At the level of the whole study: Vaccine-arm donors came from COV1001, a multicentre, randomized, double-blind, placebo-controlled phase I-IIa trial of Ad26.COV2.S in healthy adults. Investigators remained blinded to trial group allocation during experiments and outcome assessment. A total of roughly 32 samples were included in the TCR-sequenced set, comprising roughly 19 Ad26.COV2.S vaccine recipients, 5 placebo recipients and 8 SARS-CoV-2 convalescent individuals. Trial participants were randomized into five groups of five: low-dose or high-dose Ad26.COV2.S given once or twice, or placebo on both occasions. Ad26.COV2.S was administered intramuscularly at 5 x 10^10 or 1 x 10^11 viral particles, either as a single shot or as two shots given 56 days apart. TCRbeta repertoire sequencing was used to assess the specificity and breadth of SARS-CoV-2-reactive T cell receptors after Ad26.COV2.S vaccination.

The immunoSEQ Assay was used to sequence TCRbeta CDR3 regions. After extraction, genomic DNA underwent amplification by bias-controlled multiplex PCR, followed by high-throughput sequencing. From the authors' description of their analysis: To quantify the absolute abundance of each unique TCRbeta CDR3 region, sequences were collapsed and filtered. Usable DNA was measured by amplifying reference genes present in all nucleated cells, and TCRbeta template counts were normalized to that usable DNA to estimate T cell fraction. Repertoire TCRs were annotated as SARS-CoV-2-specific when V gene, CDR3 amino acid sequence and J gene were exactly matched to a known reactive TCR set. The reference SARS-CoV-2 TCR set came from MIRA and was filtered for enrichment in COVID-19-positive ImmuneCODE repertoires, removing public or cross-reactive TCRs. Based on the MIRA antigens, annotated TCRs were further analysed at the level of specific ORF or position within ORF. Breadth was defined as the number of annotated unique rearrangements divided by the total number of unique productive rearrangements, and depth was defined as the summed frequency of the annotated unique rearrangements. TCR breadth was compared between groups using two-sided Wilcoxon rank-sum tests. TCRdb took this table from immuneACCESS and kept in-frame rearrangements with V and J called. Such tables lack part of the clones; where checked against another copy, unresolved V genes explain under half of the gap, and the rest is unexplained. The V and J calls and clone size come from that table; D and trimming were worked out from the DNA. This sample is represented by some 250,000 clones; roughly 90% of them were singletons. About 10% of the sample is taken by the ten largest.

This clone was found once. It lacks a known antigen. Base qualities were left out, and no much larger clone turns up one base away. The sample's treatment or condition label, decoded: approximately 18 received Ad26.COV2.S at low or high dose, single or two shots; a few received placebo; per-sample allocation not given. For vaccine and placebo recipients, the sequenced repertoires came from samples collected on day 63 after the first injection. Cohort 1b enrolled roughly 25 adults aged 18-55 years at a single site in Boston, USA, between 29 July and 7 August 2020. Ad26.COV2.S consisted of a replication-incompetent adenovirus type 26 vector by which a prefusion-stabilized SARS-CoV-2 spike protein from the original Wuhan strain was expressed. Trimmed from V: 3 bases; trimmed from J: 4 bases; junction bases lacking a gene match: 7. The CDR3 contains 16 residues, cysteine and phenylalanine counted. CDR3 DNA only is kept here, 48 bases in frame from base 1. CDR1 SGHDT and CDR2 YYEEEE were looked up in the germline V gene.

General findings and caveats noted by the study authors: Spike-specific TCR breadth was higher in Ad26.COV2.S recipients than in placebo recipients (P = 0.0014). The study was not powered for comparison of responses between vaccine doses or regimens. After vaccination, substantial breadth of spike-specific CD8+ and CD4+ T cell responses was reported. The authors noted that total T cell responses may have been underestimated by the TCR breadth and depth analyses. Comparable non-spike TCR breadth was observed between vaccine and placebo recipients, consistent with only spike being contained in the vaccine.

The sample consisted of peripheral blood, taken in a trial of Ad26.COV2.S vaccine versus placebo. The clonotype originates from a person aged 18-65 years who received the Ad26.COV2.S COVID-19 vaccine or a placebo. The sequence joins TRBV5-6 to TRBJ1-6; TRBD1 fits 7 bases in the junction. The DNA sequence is TGTGCCAGCAGCTCAACGGACAGGAGATATAATTCACCCCTCCACTTT. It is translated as CASSSTDRRYNSPLHF. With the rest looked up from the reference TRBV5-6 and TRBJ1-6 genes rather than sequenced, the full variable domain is DAGVTQSPTHLIKTRGQQVTLRCSPKSGHDTVSWYQQALGQGPQFIFQYYEEEERQRGNFPDRFSGHQFPNYSSELNVNALLLGDSALYLCASSSTDRRYNSPLHFGNGTRLTVT.